This passage covers 12 T cell receptor beta chains from one sample sequenced in a study of spatial heterogeneity in lung cancer. Time point specified: sample taken at primary tumor resection. TCRdb re-called the 5' RACE reads through MiXCR, storing one row per CDR3 protein. The table includes about 23,000 distinct CDR3 sequences, about 3% detected once. Source: PBMCs, taken at surgery. Receptor source: a female donor with early-stage non-small cell lung cancer.

J is TRBJ2-5 and V is TRBV5-1; D may be TRBD1 or TRBD2 (5 bases each). V gave up 4 bases and J gave up 3 bases, with 13 bases separating them. The CDR3 runs 14 residues. Germline loops: CDR1 SGHRS, CDR2 YFSETQ. This chain's CDR3 is CASSAWWGKETQYF. The CDR3 region has the DNA TGCGCCAGCAGCGCCTGGTGGGGGAAAGAGACCCAGTACTTC.

CDR3: CASSNRGILAKNIQYF. For the CDR3, the DNA is TGTGCCAGCAGTAACAGGGGTATCTTAGCCAAAAACATTCAGTACTTC. This chain connects TRBV27 to TRBJ2-4; TRBD1 matches 7 bases. CDR1 is MNHEY, CDR2 SMNVEV, per germline (reference sequence). V dropped 5 bases and J dropped 0; count of bases not matched to a gene: 7. The CDR3 has 16 amino acids.

The chain joins TRBV18 to TRBJ2-7; 10 positions agree with TRBD1. J was trimmed by 2 bases and V by 5 bases; bases with no gene match: 9. Germline lookup yields CDR1 KGHSH and CDR2 LQKENI. The CDR3 has 16 residues. CDR3: CASSSETGTGAYEQYF. The CDR3 DNA reads as TGTGCCAGCTCATCGGAAACCGGGACAGGGGCCTACGAGCAGTACTTC.

At least ten counts were recorded for this clonotype. This chain connects TRBV28 to TRBJ1-2; D ambiguous. In germline, CDR1 is MDHEN, CDR2 SYDVKM. Trimming cost V 3 bases and J 7 bases, with 18 bases left between them. This CDR3 region has 15 residues. The CDR3 DNA reads TGTGCCAGCAGTTTTCACCCCAAGGCCGCCGGTGGCTACACCTTC. Amino acid sequence: CASSFHPKAAGGYTF.

This clonotype was observed many times. The genes are TRBV10-2 and TRBJ1-1; D may be TRBD1 (5 bases). There are 16 residues in the CDR3. V was shortened by 0 bases and J by 1 base, with 12 bases between the two germline ends. In germline, CDR1 is WSHSY, CDR2 SAAADI. The CDR3 here is CASSESSGFGNTEAFF. CDR3 DNA: TGCGCCAGCAGTGAGTCGTCAGGGTTTGGGAACACTGAAGCTTTCTTT.

This clonotype was counted at least ten times. The V gene is TRBV28, the J gene TRBJ2-5; 10 nucleotides line up with TRBD2. Trimming removed 6 bases from V and 1 base from J; junction bases left unmatched: 8. CDR1 is MDHEN, CDR2 SYDVKM, per germline. The CDR3 spans 16 residues. CDR3 sequence reads: CASSSRLAGPQETQYF. The DNA of the CDR3 is TGTGCCAGCAGCTCCAGACTAGCGGGCCCCCAAGAGACCCAGTACTTC.

Many counts were recorded for this clonotype. This chain connects TRBV20-1 to TRBJ2-7, with D hard to call. Trimming removed 6 bases from V and 1 base from J, with 19 bases in between. Germline V gene sequence: CDR1 DFQATT, CDR2 SNEGSKA (reference sequence). The CDR3 is 15 amino acids. In DNA form, the CDR3 reads TGCAGTGCCCCGGACGGAGCAGAGCCGTCCTACGAGCAGTACTTC. Its protein product is CSAPDGAEPSYEQYF.

This clonotype was recorded at least ten times. The V and J genes are TRBV19 and TRBJ2-1, with D hard to call. The CDR3 has 15 residues. V lost 4 bases, J lost 2 bases, and 12 bases lay in between. The germline V gene has CDR1 LNHDA and CDR2 SQIVND (reference sequence). The CDR3 sequence: CASSSTKGAYNEQFF. The CDR3 DNA sequence: TGTGCCAGTAGTAGCACAAAAGGTGCCTACAATGAGCAGTTCTTC.

This clonotype was recorded many times. This rearrangement joins TRBV5-1 to TRBJ2-5; 8 positions match TRBD2. Trimming removed 4 bases from V and 2 bases from J; junction bases left unmatched: 4. The CDR3 runs 14 residues. Germline V CDR1 and CDR2: SGHRS, YFSETQ. CDR3 nucleotides: TGCGCCAGCAGCCCCGGGACTAGGCAAGAGACCCAGTACTTC. Translating it yields CASSPGTRQETQYF.

V usage is TRBV19 and J usage is TRBJ1-5; possible D gene TRBD1, 5 bases. Germline V gene lookup returns CDR1 LNHDA and CDR2 SQIVND (reference sequence). Trimming took 8 bases from V and 10 from J, leaving 9 bases between them. This CDR3 has 10 amino acids. The CDR3 nucleotides are TGTGCCAGTGGGGGAGGCCCCCAGCATTTT. Residues: CASGGGPQHF.

Ten or more counts support this clonotype. The V call is TRBV4-1, the J call TRBJ1-1; D unresolved. The CDR3 is 11 residues long. Per the germline V gene, CDR1 is MGHRA and CDR2 is YSYEKL. V shed 8 bases and J shed 7 bases, with 11 bases lying between them. CDR3 sequence (DNA): TGCGCCAGCCGCCTCGGAGGTGAAGCTTTCTTT. This gives the protein CASRLGGEAFF.

This clonotype was seen a few times. This chain links TRBV12-3 or TRBV12-4 with TRBJ1-2, with D perhaps TRBD1 (5 bases). The CDR3 runs 13 residues. V was cut by 6 bases and J by 6 bases, with 14 bases left in between. CDR3 coding DNA: TGTGCCAGCAGGCCAGAATCACAGGATGGCTACACCTTC. Its translation: CASRPESQDGYTF.